Below are 2 T cell receptor beta chains sequenced from a single sample in a study of T-cell reconstitution after alpha-beta-depleted transplantation in children. TCRbeta library preparation incorporated unique molecular identifiers. TCRdb passed the PCR reads through MiXCR, listing each CDR3 protein once. In the table there are 200,000 to 250,000 distinct CDR3 sequences, 12% of which are singletons. Source: PBMCs from the stem cell graft donor, taken from the stem cell graft. Receptors originate from a human donor who donated a stem cell graft to a child with acute lymphoblastic leukemia.

In its sample, this clonotype was seen many times. Sequence at one end of the junction differs from germline and may be a read error. The rearrangement joins TRBV9 to TRBJ1-3; the D gene is possibly TRBD1 (6 bases). The CDR3 totals 16 residues. Germline CDR1 reads SGDLS; CDR2 reads YYNGEE. The CDR3 reads CASSPRDTQSENTIYF. In DNA form, the CDR3 reads TGTGCCAGCAGCCCGCGGGACACCCAGTCTGAAAACACCATATATTTT.

This clonotype was counted many times. The chain carries TRBV7-2 and TRBJ2-7; D call uncertain. Trimming took off 0 bases at V and 3 bases at J, with 9 bases between the two ends. Germline-derived CDR1 and CDR2 are SGHTA and FQGNSA. This CDR3 is 14 amino acids long. The CDR3 loop reads CASSLASPFYEQYF. The CDR3 DNA reads as TGTGCCAGCAGCTTAGCAAGTCCTTTCTACGAGCAGTACTTC. Full variable domain (outside the CDR3, taken from reference TRBV7-2 and TRBJ2-7): GAGVSQSPSNKVTEKGKDVELRCDPISGHTALYWYRQSLGQGLEFLIYFQGNSAPDKSGLPSDRFSAERTGGSVSTLTIQRTQQEDSAVYLCASSLASPFYEQYFGPGTRLTVT.